This TCR beta chain is from a study of T cells in Graves' hyperthyroidism and ophthalmopathy. Cells are PBMCs isolated from about 10 ml of fresh blood. Amplification of TCR beta CDR3 regions used RNA as the template. The HTBI primer set drove a first-round RT-PCR of the TCR CDR3. Via MiXCR, TCRdb re-called the multiplex PCR reads, giving one row per CDR3 protein. This sample has under 350,000 distinct CDR3 sequences; 15% to 20% occur once, and the top ten carry approximately 54%. Sequencing was carried out using blood. The sequence was collected from a woman aged 45-65 years with Graves' hyperthyroidism.

The CDR3, as DNA: TGTGCCAGCAGTTACTCTACGAACCGACACACTGAAGCTTTCTTT. The encoded protein is CASSYSTNRHTEAFF. The rearrangement links TRBV6-6 to TRBJ1-1; D not certain. V lost 0 bases, J lost 3 bases, and 11 bases lay in between. The germline V gene has CDR1 MNHNY and CDR2 SVGAGI (reference sequence). The CDR3 totals 15 residues.